The 5 T cell receptor beta chains reported below all come from one sample, sequenced in a study of shared clonotypes between healthy human individuals. Method: immunoSEQ multiplex PCR; TCRdb's copy keeps in-frame clones and lacks some. Of about 1 million clones listed, around three quarters are singletons. Sequenced material: memory CD4+ T cells from PBMCs. Documented subset: CD45RA-negative fraction. Receptors originate from a man between 18 and 29 years old in good health. Some clones in this sample may be carry-over from other donors' samples.

This chain joins TRBV6-6 and TRBJ2-2, with D possibly TRBD1 on 7 matching bases. Trimming shortened V by 5 bases and J by 12 bases, and 19 bases separated the two germline ends. Germline assignment: CDR1 MNHNY and CDR2 SVGAGI (reference sequence). The CDR3 sequence is 14 residues long. CDR3 nucleotides: TGTGCCAGCAGTGCGGTTGGAGGGGGCGGTAAGCTGTTTTTT. This gives the protein CASSAVGGGGKLFF.

The chain recombines TRBV19 with TRBJ1-2; TRBD1 matches 7 bases. Unmatched junction bases numbered 7, after V lost 7 bases and J lost 2 bases. The CDR3 contains 14 residues. Germline assignment: CDR1 LNHDA and CDR2 SQIVND (reference sequence). CDR3 amino acids: CASKGAGLNYGYTF. Written as DNA, the CDR3 is TGTGCCAGTAAGGGGGCAGGACTGAACTATGGCTACACCTTC.

Comment on this clone: No DNA is shown, since the ends of the CDR3 on it are uncertain; the CDR3 is the one TCRdb lists. V usage is TRBV6-6 and J usage is TRBJ2-2; the DNA was not compared with TRBD2, the D call given in the table. The CDR3 length is 15 residues, termini included. Germline loops: CDR1 MNHNY, CDR2 SVGAGI (reference sequence). CDR3 protein: CASSSGVTNTGELFF.

This chain links TRBV28 with TRBJ2-1; 10 nucleotides match TRBD1. Germline V gene sequence: CDR1 MDHEN, CDR2 SYDVKM. This CDR3 region has 15 residues. V shed 8 bases and J 10 bases; nucleotides not matched to a gene: 14. This chain's CDR3 is CASFSPGQGGKEQFF. The CDR3 nucleotides read TGTGCCAGCTTCTCCCCAGGACAGGGGGGAAAGGAGCAGTTCTTC.

The chain carries TRBV2 and TRBJ2-6; D is uncertain. V lost 1 base to trimming and J lost 0 bases, with 10 bases between them. The CDR3 is 17 amino acids. Per germline, CDR1 SNHLY and CDR2 FYNNEI. This chain's CDR3 is CASSEGIRASGANVLTF. CDR3 bases: TGTGCCAGCAGTGAAGGTATCCGGGCCTCTGGGGCCAACGTCCTGACTTTC.